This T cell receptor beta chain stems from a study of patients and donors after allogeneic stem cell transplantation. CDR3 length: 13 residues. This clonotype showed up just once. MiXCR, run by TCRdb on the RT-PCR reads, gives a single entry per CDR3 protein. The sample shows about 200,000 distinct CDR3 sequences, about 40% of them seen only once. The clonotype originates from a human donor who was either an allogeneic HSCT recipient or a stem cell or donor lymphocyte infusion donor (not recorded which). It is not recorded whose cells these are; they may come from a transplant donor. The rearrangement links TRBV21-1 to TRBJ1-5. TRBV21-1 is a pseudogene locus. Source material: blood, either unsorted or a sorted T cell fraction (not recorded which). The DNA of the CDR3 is TGTGCCAGCACCGAGGAAGGAAATCAGCCCCAGCATTTT. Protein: CASTEEGNQPQHF.